The rows below give T cell receptor beta chains drawn from one sample of a study of beta chain features in type 1 diabetes. Assay: immunoSEQ multiplex PCR; the TCRdb copy retains only in-frame clones and omits some. The repertoire includes approximately 150,000 clones, around 63% of them detected once, and 0.08% to 0.1% sits in the top ten. Sequenced sample: naive CD4+ T cells from blood. Receptor source: a man aged 25 to 40 with type 1 diabetes. Both conserved end residues are part of each CDR3. The D gene is left open where the match is weak. Where a row states a size, it is once, few, many or the class of an expanded clone; other rows omit it.

TRBJ2-1	-	TRBV29-1	-	CSGGGYNNEQFF	TGCAGCGGGGGAGGATACAACAATGAGCAGTTCTTC
TRBJ2-7	-	TRBV29-1	few	CSGTGYSYEQYF	TGCAGCGGCACCGGATACTCCTACGAGCAGTACTTC
TRBJ2-1	TRBD2	TRBV9	-	CASSVVSTSAEQFF	TGTGCCAGCAGCGTAGTTAGTACTAGCGCGGAGCAGTTCTTC
TRBJ2-3	-	TRBV5-1	-	CASSLEAGRGADTQYF	TGCGCCAGCAGCTTGGAGGCAGGGAGAGGCGCAGATACGCAGTATTTT
TRBJ2-4	-	TRBV28	-	CASSLSDRAKNIQYF	TGTGCCAGCAGTTTATCTGACAGGGCCAAAAACATTCAGTACTTC
TRBJ2-4	TRBD2	TRBV30	-	CAWRLGGSGIQYF	TGTGCCTGGAGATTGGGAGGGTCGGGCATTCAGTACTTC
TRBJ2-7	-	TRBV29-1	-	CSARNRDGSYEQYF	TGCAGCGCCCGGAACAGGGACGGATCCTACGAGCAGTACTTC
TRBJ2-3	-	TRBV4-3	few	CASSQRTGTDTQYF	TGCGCCAGCAGCCAAAGGACAGGCACAGATACGCAGTATTTT
TRBJ2-7	TRBD2	TRBV15	-	CATSRVAGADSYEQYF	TGTGCCACCAGCAGAGTAGCGGGGGCCGACTCCTACGAGCAGTACTTC
TRBJ2-3	-	TRBV29-1	-	CSVEALGDSTDTQYF	TGCAGCGTTGAAGCTTTAGGGGACAGCACAGATACGCAGTATTTT
TRBJ2-5	-	TRBV5-6	few	CASRRLEQETQYF	TGTGCCAGCAGAAGACTAGAACAAGAGACCCAGTACTTC
TRBJ2-7	-	TRBV20-1	-	CSARGNEQYF	TGCAGTGCTAGAGGTAACGAGCAGTACTTC
TRBJ2-1	TRBD1	TRBV5-1	few	CASSLVTGDVNEQFF	TGCGCCAGCAGCTTGGTGACAGGGGATGTCAATGAGCAGTTCTTC
TRBJ2-7	-	TRBV29-1	-	CSVGHRYEQYF	TGCAGCGTTGGGCACCGATACGAGCAGTACTTC
TRBJ2-5	-	TRBV20-1	once	CSARDGPAQYF	TGCAGTGCTAGAGATGGGCCGGCCCAGTACTTC
TRBJ1-1	-	TRBV2	-	CANTGTMNTEAFF	TGTGCCAACACGGGAACGATGAATACTGAAGCTTTCTTT
TRBJ2-5	-	TRBV5-6	-	CASSPRSPRKETQYF	TGTGCCAGCAGCCCTCGCAGCCCGAGGAAAGAGACCCAGTACTTC
TRBJ2-5	-	TRBV9	-	CASSVANTETQYF	TGTGCCAGCAGCGTAGCTAACACAGAGACCCAGTACTTC
TRBJ1-1	TRBD1	TRBV2	-	CAEGADTEAFF	TGTGCAGAGGGGGCGGACACTGAAGCTTTCTTT
TRBJ1-1	-	TRBV7-2	-	CASSFTGDTEAFF	TGTGCCAGCAGCTTTACAGGCGACACTGAAGCTTTCTTT
TRBJ1-2	-	TRBV10-2	once	CASSEPNYGYTF	TGCGCCAGCAGTGAGCCGAACTATGGCTACACCTTC
TRBJ2-2	-	TRBV30	-	CAWSPSPNTGELFF	TGTGCCTGGAGCCCATCCCCTAACACCGGGGAGCTGTTTTTT
TRBJ2-6	-	TRBV4-3	-	CASSQRRSGANVLTF	TGCGCCAGCAGCCAGAGGCGCTCTGGGGCCAACGTCCTGACTTTC
TRBJ2-1	TRBD2	TRBV7-8	-	CASSLGASGINEQFF	TGTGCCAGCAGCTTAGGGGCTAGCGGGATAAATGAGCAGTTCTTC
TRBJ2-6	-	TRBV25-1	-	CASSPGSGANVLTF	TGTGCCAGCAGTCCGGGCTCTGGGGCCAACGTCCTGACTTTC
TRBJ1-1	TRBD1	TRBV30	-	CAWDRGRFTEAFF	TGTGCCTGGGACAGGGGGCGATTCACTGAAGCTTTCTTT
TRBJ2-2	-	TRBV5-1	-	CASSLEHPAAGELFF	TGCGCCAGCAGCTTGGAACACCCAGCGGCCGGGGAGCTGTTTTTT
TRBJ2-7	TRBD1	TRBV30	-	CAWSGWTGYFEQYF	TGTGCCTGGAGTGGCTGGACAGGGTATTTCGAGCAGTACTTC
TRBJ2-3	-	TRBV4-3	-	CASSQDYGDTQYF	TGCGCCAGCAGCCAAGATTATGGAGATACGCAGTATTTT
TRBJ2-7	-	TRBV29-1	-	CSAGGSYEQYF	TGCAGCGCTGGTGGATCCTACGAGCAGTACTTC
TRBJ2-5	TRBD1	TRBV7-2	once	CASSQGVGTEGAETQYF	TGTGCCAGCAGCCAAGGGGTAGGGACAGAGGGGGCAGAGACCCAGTACTTC
TRBJ2-2	-	TRBV5-1	-	CASSSTSGELFF	TGCGCCAGCAGCTCAACCTCGGGGGAGCTGTTTTTT
TRBJ2-5	-	TRBV2	-	CASNENRGALETQYF	TGTGCCAGCAACGAAAATCGGGGGGCGCTTGAGACCCAGTACTTC
TRBJ2-5	TRBD1	TRBV7-2	-	CASSLRDRQETQYF	TGTGCCAGCAGCCTGAGGGACAGGCAAGAGACCCAGTACTTC
TRBJ2-1	-	TRBV30	few	CAWSSASDEQFF	TGTGCCTGGAGTTCGGCGAGCGATGAGCAGTTCTTC
TRBJ2-7	-	TRBV30	few	CAWRRGYEQYF	TGTGCCTGGAGGAGGGGGTACGAGCAGTACTTC
TRBJ1-2	-	TRBV29-1	-	CSVGQQYGYTF	TGCAGCGTTGGGCAACAATATGGCTACACCTTC
TRBJ2-3	TRBD2	TRBV2	-	CASSARSGTGTDTQYF	TGTGCCAGCAGTGCACGAAGCGGGACCGGCACAGATACGCAGTATTTT
TRBJ2-3	-	TRBV11-2	-	CASSLGAAGYDTQYF	TGTGCCAGCAGCTTAGGAGCAGCGGGTTATGATACGCAGTATTTT
TRBJ1-6	-	TRBV4-3	-	CASSQVDRNSPLHF	TGCGCCAGCAGCCAAGTGGACAGAAATTCACCCCTCCACTTT
TRBJ2-4	-	TRBV29-1	few	CSVEDRSDNIAKNIQYF	TGCAGCGTTGAAGATCGTTCAGATAATATAGCCAAAAACATTCAGTACTTC
TRBJ2-5	-	TRBV7-2	-	CASSLALGGGETQYF	TGTGCCAGCAGCTTAGCGCTCGGGGGCGGCGAGACCCAGTACTTC
TRBJ1-2	-	TRBV23-1	few	CASSQIRVGAANYGYTF	TGCGCCAGCAGTCAAATTAGGGTCGGGGCAGCTAACTATGGCTACACCTTC
TRBJ2-2	-	TRBV9	-	CASSVEDRPGELFF	TGTGCCAGCAGCGTAGAAGATAGGCCCGGGGAGCTGTTTTTT